This T cell receptor (beta chain) appears in the sequencing data of a study of blood T cell repertoires in COVID-19. At the level of the study: PBMCs, B-cell-depleted T cells, or T cells provided the cDNA or gDNA that made up the material.

The CDR3 contains 13 residues. V lost 8 bases and J lost 4, with 14 bases in between. Germline values: CDR1 MDHEN, CDR2 SYDVKM. Original processing notes: For nucleated cells, counts were estimated from reference gene primer amplification. Sequencing used immunoSEQ multiplex PCR; TCRdb keeps in-frame clones, though not all of them. V, J and clone size reflect that table, while D and trimming were determined from the DNA. The sample consists of some 37,000 clones, about nine tenths of them appearing once. The chain recombines TRBV28 with TRBJ1-1; a weak D match, TRBD1 (5 bases). This sequence originates from a human donor in a cohort sampled during active COVID-19. Sequenced input: peripheral blood. The CDR3 protein is CASGAGPVTEAFF. The CDR3 bases are TGTGCCAGCGGGGCGGGGCCGGTCACTGAAGCTTTCTTT.